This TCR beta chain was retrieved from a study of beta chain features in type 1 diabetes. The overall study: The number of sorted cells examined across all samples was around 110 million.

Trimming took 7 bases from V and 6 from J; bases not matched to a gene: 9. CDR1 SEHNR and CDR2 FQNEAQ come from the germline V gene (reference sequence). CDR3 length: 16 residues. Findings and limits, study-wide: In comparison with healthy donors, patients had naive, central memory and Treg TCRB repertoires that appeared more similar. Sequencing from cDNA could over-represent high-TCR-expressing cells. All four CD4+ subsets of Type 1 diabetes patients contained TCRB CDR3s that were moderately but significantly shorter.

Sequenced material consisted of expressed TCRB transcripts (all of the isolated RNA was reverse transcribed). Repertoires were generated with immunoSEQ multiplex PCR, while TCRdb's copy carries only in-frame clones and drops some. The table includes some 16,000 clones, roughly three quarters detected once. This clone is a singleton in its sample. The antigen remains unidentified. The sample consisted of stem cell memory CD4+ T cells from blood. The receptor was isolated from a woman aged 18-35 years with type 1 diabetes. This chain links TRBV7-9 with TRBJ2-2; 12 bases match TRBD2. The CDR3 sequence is CASTHGASGRAGELFF. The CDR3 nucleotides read TGTGCCAGCACTCACGGCGCTAGCGGGAGGGCCGGGGAGCTGTTTTTT.